This T cell receptor (beta chain) appears in the sequencing data of a study of Ad26.COV2.S vaccination and SARS-CoV-2 variants. Study background: Donor was in the COV1001 Ad26.COV2.S trial arm. By the intramuscular route, Ad26.COV2.S was given once, or twice 56 days apart. Study conclusions and caveats: Recipients given vaccine exceeded placebo recipients in spike-specific TCR breadth.

Clones were sequenced by immunoSEQ multiplex PCR, and TCRdb holds only the in-frame ones, with some missing. This repertoire shows a few hundred thousand clones, around 82% found once; its top ten account for just under 7.5%. Germline CDR1 SGHAT, CDR2 FQDESV (reference sequence). V was shortened by 10 bases and J by 5 bases, with 14 bases between the two germline ends. CDR3 length: 12 residues. On this clone itself: Its antigen is currently unknown.

Specified treatment: around 19 received Ad26.COV2.S at low or high dose, single or two shots; 5 received placebo; per-sample allocation not given. Day 63 after the first injection of vaccine or placebo was the sampling time. In Boston, an adult donor aged 18-55 years took part. The sample was peripheral blood, taken in a trial of Ad26.COV2.S vaccine versus placebo. This chain links TRBV11-1 with TRBJ2-5; tentatively, D is TRBD2 (5 bases). This receptor was taken from a person between 18 and 65 years old who received the Ad26.COV2.S COVID-19 vaccine or a placebo. CDR3 amino acids: CATSGVSETQYF. Here the CDR3 DNA reads TGTGCCACCTCCGGGGTATCTGAGACCCAGTACTTC.